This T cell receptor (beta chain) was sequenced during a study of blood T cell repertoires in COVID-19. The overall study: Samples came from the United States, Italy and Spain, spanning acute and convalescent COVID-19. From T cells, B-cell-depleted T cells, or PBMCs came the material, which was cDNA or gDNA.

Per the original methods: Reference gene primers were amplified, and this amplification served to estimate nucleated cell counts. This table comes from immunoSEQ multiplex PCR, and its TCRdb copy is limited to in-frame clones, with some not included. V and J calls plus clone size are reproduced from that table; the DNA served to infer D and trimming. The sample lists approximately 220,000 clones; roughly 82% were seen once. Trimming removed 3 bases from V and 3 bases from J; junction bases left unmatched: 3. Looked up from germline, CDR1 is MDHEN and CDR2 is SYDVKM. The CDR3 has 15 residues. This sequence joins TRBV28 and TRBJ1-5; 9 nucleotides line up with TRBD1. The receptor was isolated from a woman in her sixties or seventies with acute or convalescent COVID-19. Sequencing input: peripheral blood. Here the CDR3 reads CASSFDRGDNQPQHF. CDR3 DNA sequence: TGTGCCAGCAGTTTCGACAGGGGGGACAATCAGCCCCAGCATTTT. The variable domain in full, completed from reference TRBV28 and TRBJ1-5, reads DVKVTQSSRYLVKRTGEKVFLECVQDMDHENMFWYRQDPGLGLRLIYFSYDVKMKEKGDIPEGYSVSREKKERFSLILESASTNQTSMYLCASSFDRGDNQPQHFGDGTRLSIL.